These 8 T cell receptor beta chains came from one sample sequenced in a study of cytomegalovirus exposure and HLA in healthy donors. This table comes from immunoSEQ multiplex PCR, and its TCRdb copy is limited to in-frame clones, with some not included. The sample lists about 74,000 clones, 94% occurring once. The sample consisted of PBMCs. These receptors were obtained from a young man in good health and CMV-seropositive.

This clone was seen just once. The rearrangement uses TRBV7-9 and TRBJ1-2, with unresolved D. The CDR3 extends over 17 amino acids. Trimming took 3 bases from V and 4 from J, leaving 21 bases between them. Germline V gene data show CDR1 as SEHNR and CDR2 as FQNEAQ (reference sequence). The CDR3 loop reads CASSFRPPGWLSYGYTF. DNA for the CDR3: TGTGCCAGCAGCTTCCGACCCCCGGGGTGGCTTTCCTATGGCTACACCTTC.

This sequence joins TRBV9 and TRBJ1-2; 9 nucleotides align to TRBD1. J lost 4 bases, V lost 3 bases, and 10 bases had no gene match. The germline V gene encodes CDR1 SGDLS and CDR2 YYNGEE. The CDR3 is 16 amino acids. The CDR3 DNA sequence: TGTGCCAGCAGCGCCGGACAGGGGCGGTACGTCTATGGCTACACCTTC. Translated, it gives CASSAGQGRYVYGYTF.

The V gene is TRBV19, the J gene TRBJ2-5, with 8 bases aligning to TRBD2. The CDR3 has 15 amino acids. Germline loops: CDR1 LNHDA, CDR2 SQIVND (reference sequence). V lost 4 bases, J lost 5 bases, and 9 bases stayed unmatched. CDR3 region: CASSTQAGVGETQYF. In DNA, the CDR3 is TGTGCCAGTAGTACTCAAGCGGGAGTGGGGGAGACCCAGTACTTC. Looking up the rest from reference TRBV19 and TRBJ2-5 gives the full variable domain: DGGITQSPKYLFRKEGQNVTLSCEQNLNHDAMYWYRQDPGQGLRLIYYSQIVNDFQKGDIAEGYSVSREKKESFPLTVTSAQKNPTAFYLCASSTQAGVGETQYFGPGTRLLVL.

Here the CDR3 reads CASSPLTTQETQYF. In nucleotides, the CDR3 is TGCGCCAGCAGCCCCCTAACCACTCAAGAGACCCAGTACTTC. V and J are TRBV5-1 and TRBJ2-5; D gene unclear. Germline CDR1 and CDR2: SGHRS and YFSETQ. There are 14 residues in the CDR3. Trimming shortened V by 4 bases and J by 2 bases, and 12 bases separated the two germline ends. Full variable domain (remainder filled in from reference TRBV5-1 and TRBJ2-5): KAGVTQTPRYLIKTRGQQVTLSCSPISGHRSVSWYQQTPGQGLQFLFEYFSETQRNKGNFPGRFSGRQFSNSRSEMNVSTLELGDSALYLCASSPLTTQETQYFGPGTRLLVL.

The CDR3 here is CASSSHGGRNTEAFF. The CDR3 nucleotides are TGTGCCAGCAGTTCCCACGGGGGGCGGAACACTGAAGCTTTCTTT. This sequence joins TRBV27 and TRBJ1-1; maybe TRBD1 (6 bases). The CDR3 runs 15 residues. The V end was cut by 4 bases, the J end by 1 base, with 13 bases between. Germline V gives CDR1 MNHEY, CDR2 SMNVEV (reference sequence).

The chain couples TRBV6-5 to TRBJ2-7, with a weak D call TRBD1 (6 bases). Germline-derived CDR1 and CDR2 are MNHEY and SVGAGI. Trimming removed 4 bases from V and 7 bases from J, with 17 bases in between. This CDR3 has 14 residues. The CDR3 is CASSFRQVAREQYF. Here the CDR3 DNA reads TGTGCCAGCAGTTTCCGACAGGTGGCGAGGGAGCAGTACTTC.

The J gene is TRBJ2-1, the V gene TRBV9; the match to TRBD2 covers 10 bases. The CDR3 consists of 15 residues. The germline CDR1 and CDR2 sequences are SGDLS and YYNGEE. The trim removed 0 bases at V and 4 bases at J, leaving 1 base unmatched. CDR3 in amino acids: CASSVVSGGYNEQFF. Here the CDR3 DNA reads TGTGCCAGCAGCGTAGTTAGCGGGGGGTACAATGAGCAGTTCTTC.

The chain links TRBV10-3 to TRBJ2-7, with 8 bases that match TRBD1. V lost 6 bases, J lost 0 bases, and 7 bases stayed unmatched. In germline, CDR1 is ENHRY, CDR2 SYGVKD. This CDR3 contains 15 residues. CDR3 protein: CAISQTGDRSYEQYF. The DNA of the CDR3 is TGTGCCATCAGCCAGACAGGGGACCGCTCCTACGAGCAGTACTTC.